Below, 32 T cell receptor beta chains from the same sample are listed, as sequenced in a study of cytomegalovirus exposure and HLA in healthy donors (dated by TCRdb to about 2017). Library preparation employed the immunoSEQ multiplex PCR assay. For the multiplex PCR, a mixture combining 60 forward primers for TCR Vbeta segments and 13 reverse primers for TCR Jbeta segments was used. TCRdb limited this immuneACCESS table to in-frame rearrangements with V and J called. A share of clones is missing; checked studies link under half to unresolved V genes, and the rest is unexplained. For this sample the table gives about 84,000 clones, of which 78% were detected only once. Roughly 2.6% of the sample belongs to the ten largest clones. The sequenced sample consisted of PBMCs. The receptors here all came from a male donor in good health and CMV-seropositive.

The chain combines TRBV12-5 with TRBJ2-5; 8 bases are shared with TRBD1. J gave up 1 base and V 6 bases, and 7 bases lay outside the gene matches. Germline V gene sequence: CDR1 LGHNT, CDR2 FRNRAP. The CDR3 length is 15 residues. The chain's CDR3 is CASGPVGQGQETQYF. The CDR3 DNA follows: TGTGCTAGTGGACCCGTAGGACAGGGCCAAGAGACCCAGTACTTC.

The chain carries TRBV29-1 and TRBJ2-3; possibly TRBD2 for D (6 bases). The germline V and J ends were trimmed by 0 bases and 5 bases, with 15 bases remaining between them. Per germline, CDR1 SQVTM and CDR2 ANQGSEA. This CDR3 region has 15 residues. CDR3 loop: CSVEEGRLVVDTQYF. The CDR3 DNA reads TGCAGCGTTGAAGAGGGGAGACTAGTAGTAGATACGCAGTATTTT.

V is TRBV27 and J is TRBJ1-5; D is unresolved. This CDR3 contains 14 residues. Per germline, CDR1 MNHEY and CDR2 SMNVEV (reference sequence). Trimming stripped 2 bases from V and 2 bases from J, with 7 bases between. CDR3 in DNA: TGTGCCAGCAGTTTACGGTTCGGCAATCAGCCCCAGCATTTT. It specifies CASSLRFGNQPQHF.

The chain carries TRBV6-1 and TRBJ2-7; D not resolved. V shed 6 bases and J shed 5 bases, with 14 bases lying between them. The CDR3 runs to 13 residues. CDR1 is MNHNS, CDR2 SASEGT, per germline. The CDR3 DNA sequence: TGTGCCAGCAGCCTCTTAGTGGTCGACGAGCAGTACTTC. It encodes CASSLLVVDEQYF.

The J gene is TRBJ2-3, the V gene TRBV7-9; D unresolved. Trimming pared 5 bases from V and 0 bases from J, leaving 12 bases between. CDR1 and CDR2 (germline): SEHNR, FQNEAQ (reference sequence). This CDR3 is 15 amino acids long. DNA of the CDR3: TGTGCCAGCAGCCAGATGGGCAGGAGCACAGATACGCAGTATTTT. Translation: CASSQMGRSTDTQYF.

The chain combines TRBV28 with TRBJ2-1; 8 bases are a match to TRBD1. CDR3 length: 13 amino acids. Germline V gene data show CDR1 as MDHEN and CDR2 as SYDVKM. J lost 8 bases, V lost 4 bases, and 4 bases had no gene match. The CDR3 DNA reads as TGTGCCAGCAGTTCCGACAGGGGCCATGAGCAGTTCTTC. Its protein is CASSSDRGHEQFF.

J is TRBJ2-1 and V is TRBV9; 9 nucleotides align to TRBD2. The V gene's germline CDR1 is SGDLS and CDR2 YYNGEE. J gave up 8 bases and V 3 bases, and 21 bases lay outside the gene matches. The CDR3 consists of 19 residues. Here the CDR3 reads CASSAQRPGLALRVDEQFF. CDR3 nucleotides: TGTGCCAGCAGCGCCCAAAGGCCTGGACTAGCGTTGAGGGTCGATGAGCAGTTCTTC. The full variable domain, its missing parts supplied by reference TRBV9 and TRBJ2-1, is DSGVTQTPKHLITATGQRVTLRCSPRSGDLSVYWYQQSLDQGLQFLIQYYNGEERAKGNILERFSAQQFPDLHSELNLSSLELGDSALYFCASSAQRPGLALRVDEQFFGPGTRLTVL.

This clone showed up just once. The CDR3 loop is CASRPGGTALRGNTEAFF. The CDR3 nucleotides are TGCGCCAGCCGCCCGGGTGGAACAGCCCTTCGGGGGAACACTGAAGCTTTCTTT. This chain uses TRBV5-1 with TRBJ1-1, with D hard to call. There are 18 residues in the CDR3. V dropped 7 bases and J dropped 1 base, with 26 bases sitting between them. In germline, CDR1 is SGHRS, CDR2 YFSETQ.

The chain couples TRBV9 to TRBJ2-1; 7 bases are shared with TRBD1. The CDR3 contains 17 residues. Trimming at V came to 3 bases and at J to 0 bases, leaving 9 bases not matched to a gene. Per the germline V gene, CDR1 is SGDLS and CDR2 is YYNGEE. The CDR3 sequence: CASSARQGGSSYNEQFF. The DNA for the CDR3 is TGTGCCAGCAGCGCAAGACAGGGCGGAAGCTCCTACAATGAGCAGTTCTTC.

The chain combines TRBV28 with TRBJ2-7, with unresolved D. Trimming stripped 4 bases from V and 3 bases from J, with 13 bases between. Germline loops: CDR1 MDHEN, CDR2 SYDVKM. The CDR3 is made up of 14 amino acids. CDR3 protein: CASSSNSGNYEQYF. DNA of the CDR3: TGTGCCAGCAGTTCAAACTCGGGTAACTACGAGCAGTACTTC.

This chain connects TRBV9 to TRBJ2-5; D remains ambiguous. V was trimmed by 4 bases and J by 4 bases, leaving 8 bases between them. This CDR3 is built from 12 residues. Germline V gene sequence: CDR1 SGDLS, CDR2 YYNGEE. In DNA, the CDR3 is TGTGCCAGCAGCCTTAACGGAGAGACCCAGTACTTC. Residues: CASSLNGETQYF. The whole variable domain, remainder taken from reference TRBV9 and TRBJ2-5, is DSGVTQTPKHLITATGQRVTLRCSPRSGDLSVYWYQQSLDQGLQFLIQYYNGEERAKGNILERFSAQQFPDLHSELNLSSLELGDSALYFCASSLNGETQYFGPGTRLLVL.

This clone came up once. The chain links TRBV9 to TRBJ2-1; D may be TRBD2 (5 bases). The CDR3 runs 15 residues. In germline, CDR1 is SGDLS, CDR2 YYNGEE. V lost 0 bases, J lost 4 bases, and 11 bases lay in between. In DNA form, the CDR3 reads TGTGCCAGCAGCGTAGAGGGAGACGGATACAATGAGCAGTTCTTC. Protein product: CASSVEGDGYNEQFF.

In its sample, this clone was seen a few times. This chain connects TRBV5-1 to TRBJ2-3; 10 bases are shared with TRBD2. Germline loops: CDR1 SGHRS, CDR2 YFSETQ. The CDR3 runs 18 residues. V lost 4 bases, J lost 5 bases, and 16 bases stayed unmatched. The DNA of the CDR3 is TGCGCCAGCAGCCCCGGATCTAGCGGGAGTAGGGCTAGAGATACGCAGTATTTT. Protein sequence: CASSPGSSGSRARDTQYF.

V is TRBV28 and J is TRBJ1-5; D perhaps matches TRBD1 (6 bases). Trimming shortened V by 6 bases and J by 6 bases, and 18 bases separated the two germline ends. This CDR3 is built from 15 residues. The germline gives CDR1 MDHEN, CDR2 SYDVKM. The CDR3 sequence is CASSTGGATAQPQHF. CDR3 bases: TGTGCCAGCAGCACCGGGGGGGCTACGGCTCAGCCCCAGCATTTT. Full variable domain (missing parts from reference TRBV28 and TRBJ1-5): DVKVTQSSRYLVKRTGEKVFLECVQDMDHENMFWYRQDPGLGLRLIYFSYDVKMKEKGDIPEGYSVSREKKERFSLILESASTNQTSMYLCASSTGGATAQPQHFGDGTRLSIL.

The chain carries TRBV11-2 and TRBJ2-7; tentative D call: TRBD1 (6 bases). The CDR3 length is 15 residues. Trimming removed 1 base from V and 4 bases from J, with 14 bases in between. Germline assignment: CDR1 SGHAT and CDR2 FQNNGV. The CDR3, as DNA: TGTGCCAGCAGCTTAGCGGGTTCAGGGGCTTACGAGCAGTACTTC. This translates into CASSLAGSGAYEQYF.

The V gene is TRBV2, the J gene TRBJ2-7; no clear D. V was cut by 4 bases and J by 2 bases, with 15 bases left in between. The CDR3 has 15 amino acids. Germline assignment: CDR1 SNHLY and CDR2 FYNNEI. The CDR3 sequence: CASSATFATAYEQYF. CDR3 bases: TGTGCCAGCAGTGCCACCTTCGCTACAGCCTACGAGCAGTACTTC.

Concerning this clone itself: This CDR3 is also generated by other DNA sequences in the sample. The DNA for the CDR3 is TGTGCCAGCAGCCAAGATCTAGCGGGAAGCTCCTACAATGAGCAGTTCTTC. It specifies CASSQDLAGSSYNEQFF. The chain links TRBV4-2 to TRBJ2-1; 9 bases line up with TRBD2. Germline CDR1 and CDR2: LGHNA and YNFKEQ. The CDR3 runs 17 residues. With V trimmed by 0 bases and J by 0 bases, 3 bases remained unmatched.

V is TRBV5-8 and J is TRBJ2-3; D gene unclear. Trimming removed 6 bases from V and 4 bases from J, with 9 bases in between. This CDR3 is 12 amino acids long. Germline V CDR1 and CDR2: SGHTS, YDEGEE. CDR3 protein: CASTIRADTQYF. The CDR3 DNA sequence: TGTGCCAGCACCATTAGAGCAGATACGCAGTATTTT.

This chain links TRBV28 with TRBJ1-1; 7 bases align to TRBD1. The CDR3 contains 12 residues. Germline loops: CDR1 MDHEN, CDR2 SYDVKM. V gave up 3 bases and J gave up 9 bases; unmatched junction bases: 4. CDR3: CASSFRGGKAFF. As DNA, the CDR3 is TGTGCCAGCAGTTTCAGAGGGGGCAAAGCTTTCTTT.

This clone was detected once. The chain carries TRBV5-1 and TRBJ2-7; TRBD1 matches at 7 bases. This CDR3 has 13 amino acids. The J segment lost 2 bases and the V segment lost 2 bases, leaving 1 base of the junction unmatched. From germline, CDR1 is SGHRS and CDR2 YFSETQ. As DNA, the CDR3 is TGCGCCAGCAGCTTACAGGGGCCCTACGAGCAGTACTTC. As protein: CASSLQGPYEQYF.

The chain carries TRBV30 and TRBJ2-1; D possibly corresponds to TRBD2 (6 bases). The germline V gene has CDR1 GTSNPN and CDR2 SVGIG (reference sequence). The CDR3 length is 15 residues. V lost 5 bases, J lost 0 bases, and 14 bases lay in between. As DNA, the CDR3 is TGTGCCTGGGGATTCGGGAGTCGCTCCTACAATGAGCAGTTCTTC. It yields the protein CAWGFGSRSYNEQFF.

V gene TRBV27 combines with J gene TRBJ2-7; 8 nucleotides line up with TRBD1. The V segment lost 5 bases and the J segment 3 bases; nucleotides outside the gene matches: 6. The length of the CDR3 is 14 residues. The germline gives CDR1 MNHEY, CDR2 SMNVEV (reference sequence). CDR3 sequence (DNA): TGTGCCAGCAGTCAGAGGACAGGGCTCTACGAGCAGTACTTC. Translation: CASSQRTGLYEQYF.

This sequence joins TRBV6-4 and TRBJ2-3, with D perhaps TRBD2 (6 bases). Looked up from germline, CDR1 is MRHNA and CDR2 is SNTAGT. V was clipped by 5 bases and J by 1 base, with 13 bases between them. The CDR3 consists of 15 residues. As DNA, the CDR3 is TGTGCCAGCAGTAGGGAAGCGGGCGGCACAGATACGCAGTATTTT. Translated, it gives CASSREAGGTDTQYF.

The CDR3 coding sequence is TGTGCCAGCTCACCCCTAGGGACAGGGACTCTGAACACCGGGGAGCTGTTTTTT. Its translation is CASSPLGTGTLNTGELFF. The chain combines TRBV18 with TRBJ2-2, with TRBD1 matching over 9 bases. The CDR3 sequence is 18 residues long. With V trimmed by 3 bases and J by 1 base, 9 bases remained unmatched. Per the germline V gene, CDR1 is KGHSH and CDR2 is LQKENI.

The chain employs TRBV27 and TRBJ1-1; a weak D match, TRBD1 (5 bases). The CDR3 runs 16 residues. Per the germline V gene, CDR1 is MNHEY and CDR2 is SMNVEV (reference sequence). The V end was cut by 4 bases, the J end by 0 bases, with 15 bases between. The CDR3 loop is CASSSPLSGLNTEAFF. The CDR3, as DNA: TGTGCCAGCAGTTCCCCTCTGTCAGGGCTGAACACTGAAGCTTTCTTT.

CDR3 in amino acids: CASSLAGVGETQYF. The CDR3 DNA sequence: TGTGCCAGCTCATTAGCAGGGGTTGGAGAGACCCAGTACTTC. This chain uses TRBV18 with TRBJ2-5, with a possible D match to TRBD1 (6 bases). Germline V gives CDR1 KGHSH, CDR2 LQKENI. The ends were cut back, 5 bases at V and 4 bases at J, with 14 bases in the middle. The CDR3 sequence is 14 residues long. Drawing the rest from reference TRBV18 and TRBJ2-5, the complete variable domain is NAGVMQNPRHLVRRRGQEARLRCSPMKGHSHVYWYRQLPEEGLKFMVYLQKENIIDESGMPKERFSAEFPKEGPSILRIQQVVRGDSAAYFCASSLAGVGETQYFGPGTRLLVL.

The V gene is TRBV7-2, the J gene TRBJ2-1; 10 bases are shared with TRBD2. The V gene's germline CDR1 is SGHTA and CDR2 FQGNSA. The CDR3 consists of 15 residues. Trimming took 1 base from V and 4 from J; bases not matched to a gene: 1. DNA for the CDR3: TGTGCCAGCAGCTTAGGGACTAGCGGATACAATGAGCAGTTCTTC. Its protein product is CASSLGTSGYNEQFF.

This rearrangement joins TRBV7-9 to TRBJ1-2; D is ambiguous. The germline V and J ends were trimmed by 5 bases and 8 bases, with 18 bases remaining between them. This CDR3 has 14 amino acids. In germline, CDR1 is SEHNR, CDR2 FQNEAQ (reference sequence). CDR3: CASSPIGPGGGYTF. CDR3 nucleotides: TGTGCCAGCAGCCCTATCGGCCCAGGAGGGGGCTACACCTTC.

This rearrangement joins TRBV7-2 to TRBJ2-5, with D possibly being TRBD2 (6 bases). Germline V CDR1 and CDR2: SGHTA, FQGNSA. Trimming shortened V by 2 bases and J by 2 bases, and 18 bases separated the two germline ends. CDR3 size: 17 residues. The CDR3 bases are TGTGCCAGCAGCTTAACGGGACTCATCAAGTCGCAAGAGACCCAGTACTTC. This gives the protein CASSLTGLIKSQETQYF.

The V gene is TRBV2, the J gene TRBJ1-2, with a possible D match to TRBD1 (5 bases). The CDR3 consists of 15 residues. Trimming pared 0 bases from V and 2 bases from J, leaving 10 bases between. Germline CDR1 is SNHLY and CDR2 is FYNNEI. The CDR3 coding sequence is TGTGCCAGCAGTGAAGCTGGGACTTCAAACTATGGCTACACCTTC. This encodes CASSEAGTSNYGYTF. Using reference TRBV2 and TRBJ1-2 for the parts outside the CDR3, the full variable domain is EPEVTQTPSHQVTQMGQEVILRCVPISNHLYFYWYRQILGQKVEFLVSFYNNEISEKSEIFDDQFSVERPDGSNFTLKIRSTKLEDSAMYFCASSEAGTSNYGYTFGSGTRLTVV.

This chain connects TRBV27 to TRBJ2-7; 8 nucleotides match TRBD2. V was clipped by 7 bases and J by 2 bases; unmatched bases: 7. Germline V gene lookup returns CDR1 MNHEY and CDR2 SMNVEV (reference sequence). This CDR3 contains 14 residues. CDR3: CASKVGRGAYEQYF. CDR3 DNA: TGTGCCAGCAAGGTGGGGCGGGGGGCCTACGAGCAGTACTTC.

The V call is TRBV6-1, the J call TRBJ2-1; TRBD1 matches at 7 bases. This CDR3 is 13 amino acids long. Germline CDR1 reads MNHNS; CDR2 reads SASEGT. With 8 bases clipped from V and 7 bases from J, the junction kept 8 bases outside the gene matches. CDR3 bases: TGTGCCAGCGATCGACAGGGTAGGAATGAGCAGTTCTTC. It encodes CASDRQGRNEQFF.